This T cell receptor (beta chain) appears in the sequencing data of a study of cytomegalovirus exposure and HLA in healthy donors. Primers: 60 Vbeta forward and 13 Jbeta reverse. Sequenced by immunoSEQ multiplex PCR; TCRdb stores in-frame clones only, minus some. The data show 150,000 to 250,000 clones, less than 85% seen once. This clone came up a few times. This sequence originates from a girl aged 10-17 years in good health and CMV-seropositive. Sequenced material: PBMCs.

CDR3 protein: CASSGGIVTNEKLFF. Written as DNA, the CDR3 is TGTGCCAGCAGTGGGGGCATAGTAACTAATGAAAAACTGTTTTTT. J is TRBJ1-4 and V is TRBV2; D might be TRBD1 (5 bases). V was cut by 4 bases and J by 1 base, with 10 bases left in between. CDR3 size: 15 residues. The V gene's germline CDR1 is SNHLY and CDR2 FYNNEI.